This T cell receptor beta chain stems from a study of blood T cells in healthy people across ages. Notes on the study in general: In long-lived donors, naive CD4+ cell counts and diversity exceeded those of aged donors. For the donors, CMV status was unknown and possibly confounded expanded clonotype changes.

The use of a sample-barcoded 5' primer and a J-beta primer mix characterized a second PCR of about 7 to 12 cycles. Each cDNA molecule received a tag from a template-switch adaptor that had 12 random nucleotides. Each CDR3 protein is one row after TCRdb ran MiXCR on the 5' RACE reads. The sample contains fewer than 750,000 distinct CDR3 sequences, under 65% of which appear only once. Total RNA, at least 5.5 micrograms per sample, came from PBMCs. Details on this clonotype: The target antigen is unknown.

Sequenced material: blood. This receptor was obtained from a woman older than 75 in good health.

The CDR3 protein is CASSPSTLRGGGYTQYF. CDR3 bases: TGTGCCAGCAGCCCTTCCACCCTTCGGGGGGGCGGGTATACGCAGTATTTT. V gene TRBV5-5 combines with J gene TRBJ2-3, with 8 bases aligning to TRBD2. The CDR3 sequence is 17 residues long. Germline trimming cut 4 bases from V and 7 bases from J; bases unmatched to any gene: 17. CDR1 and CDR2 (germline): SGHKS, YYEKEE (reference sequence).